The sample holds many counts of the clone carrying this TCR beta chain. What it binds is not known. The record originates from a study of CD8 T cells in ankylosing spondylitis. The V end was cut by 1 base, the J end by 6 bases, with 9 bases between. The germline V gene encodes CDR1 DFQATT and CDR2 SNEGSKA (reference sequence). The CDR3 length is 12 residues. Study-level points and caveats: Seemingly characteristic of ankylosing spondylitis blood was a TCR beta motif consisting of roughly 8 highly homologous variants. Reportedly, matched ankylosing spondylitis synovial fluid was significantly enriched for disease-linked clones. Disease-associated clones were CD8+ and fairly uncommon in peripheral blood.

TCRdb called the 5' RACE reads again in MiXCR, with one record for every CDR3 protein. This sample carries some 240,000 distinct CDR3 sequences, 6% to 8% of them seen once, and the ten largest clones take around 14%. V gene TRBV20-1 combines with J gene TRBJ1-1; unclear D gene. Sequencing was carried out using blood, either unsorted or a sorted T cell fraction (not recorded which). The source is a male donor with ankylosing spondylitis. Written as DNA, the CDR3 is TGCAGTGCTAGAGTAAGCCGGCCTGAAGCTTTCTTT. As protein: CSARVSRPEAFF.